One and the same sample provided the 27 T cell receptor beta chains below, sequenced in a study of OX40 agonist ivuxolimab in advanced cancers. Profiled with immunoSEQ multiplex PCR; TCRdb holds only in-frame clones, not every one. The table records about 68,000 clones, 75% to 85% of them present only once. The sequences come from CD4+ or CD8+ T cells sorted from blood, collected in a trial of the OX40 agonist ivuxolimab. The receptors here all came from an adult with an advanced solid tumor such as melanoma, head and neck, liver or kidney cancer.

The chain links TRBV5-4 to TRBJ2-1; 10 nucleotides match TRBD2. The germline V gene encodes CDR1 SGHNT and CDR2 YYREEE (reference sequence). V trimming: 4 bases; J trimming: 8 bases; junction bases outside the gene matches: 15. The CDR3 consists of 17 residues. CDR3 bases: TGTGCCAGCAGCCTGAGGTTGCTAGCGGGAGCAGGGGATGAGCAGTTCTTC. Its translation: CASSLRLLAGAGDEQFF.

This clone was observed a few times. The V call is TRBV4-3, the J call TRBJ1-1, with D unclear. Looked up from germline, CDR1 is LGHNA and CDR2 is YSLEER. CDR3 length: 14 residues. V lost 0 bases and J lost 3, with 8 bases in between. CDR3 sequence: CASSQDGEDTEAFF. CDR3 DNA: TGCGCCAGCAGCCAAGATGGGGAGGACACTGAAGCTTTCTTT.

The CDR3 here is CASSIGGSNQPQHF. In DNA form, the CDR3 reads TGTGCCAGCAGTATAGGGGGTAGCAATCAGCCCCAGCATTTT. V gene TRBV7-2 combines with J gene TRBJ1-5, with D possibly matching TRBD1 (6 bases). This CDR3 comprises 14 residues. Germline CDR1 reads SGHTA; CDR2 reads FQGNSA. The V gene lost 6 bases and the J gene lost 0 bases, with 9 bases spanning the gap.

Judged by abundance, this clone is medium-sized. The V call is TRBV6-5, the J call TRBJ1-3; D uncertain. Germline CDR1 and CDR2: MNHEY and SVGAGI. The ends were cut back, 6 bases at V and 4 bases at J, with 16 bases in the middle. This CDR3 is 15 amino acids long. Here the CDR3 DNA reads TGTGCCAGCAGAATGGCTGGACGGTTCGGAAACACCATATATTTT. Amino acid sequence: CASRMAGRFGNTIYF.

CDR3 residues: CASSIPGTSYEQYF. CDR3 bases: TGTGCCAGTAGTATCCCCGGGACTTCCTACGAGCAGTACTTC. V is TRBV19 and J is TRBJ2-7; D may be TRBD2 (6 bases). The germline V gene encodes CDR1 LNHDA and CDR2 SQIVND (reference sequence). Between the trimmed V and J ends, which lost 3 bases and 1 base, there was a span of 10 bases. The CDR3 totals 14 residues.

The V call is TRBV27, the J call TRBJ2-2, with D uncertain. This CDR3 contains 14 residues. V lost 7 bases, J lost 0 bases, and 9 bases lay in between. Per the germline V gene, CDR1 is MNHEY and CDR2 is SMNVEV (reference sequence). The CDR3 sequence is CASTLETNTGELFF. CDR3 DNA sequence: TGTGCCAGCACCTTAGAAACGAACACCGGGGAGCTGTTTTTT.

The V gene is TRBV7-5, the J gene TRBJ2-2. TRBV7-5 is termed a pseudogene. This CDR3 contains 13 residues. This chain's CDR3 is CARSLRYWGELFF. The CDR3 DNA reads as TGTGCCAGAAGCTTAAGGTATTGGGGGGAGCTGTTTTTT.

This chain uses TRBV4-1 with TRBJ2-3; 10 bases match TRBD2. The V and J ends lost 1 base and 3 bases, in that order; junction bases with no gene match: 7. This CDR3 region has 17 residues. CDR1 is MGHRA and CDR2 is YSYEKL in the germline V gene. The CDR3 spells CASSQGLAGYRTDTQYF. Here the CDR3 DNA reads TGCGCCAGCAGCCAAGGACTAGCGGGTTATAGGACAGATACGCAGTATTTT.

This clone was counted between two and nine times. The chain couples TRBV28 to TRBJ2-3; TRBD1 might be the D (6 bases). CDR3 length: 18 amino acids. Germline assignment: CDR1 MDHEN and CDR2 SYDVKM. The V end was cut by 3 bases, the J end by 2 bases, with 21 bases between. CDR3 loop: CASSLMRDIDWSTDTQYF. The CDR3 coding sequence is TGTGCCAGCAGTTTGATGAGGGACATAGATTGGTCCACAGATACGCAGTATTTT.

This clone was detected once. The rearrangement joins TRBV19 to TRBJ2-7; D is undetermined. The CDR3 sequence is 12 residues long. Trimming took 5 bases from V and 4 from J, leaving 9 bases between them. The V gene's germline CDR1 is LNHDA and CDR2 SQIVND (reference sequence). The CDR3 protein is CASSRIGYEQYF. In DNA form, the CDR3 reads TGTGCCAGTAGTCGGATCGGATACGAGCAGTACTTC. Variable domain in full (rest from reference TRBV19 and TRBJ2-7): DGGITQSPKYLFRKEGQNVTLSCEQNLNHDAMYWYRQDPGQGLRLIYYSQIVNDFQKGDIAEGYSVSREKKESFPLTVTSAQKNPTAFYLCASSRIGYEQYFGPGTRLTVT.

J is TRBJ2-7 and V is TRBV27, with 12 bases lining up with TRBD2. The CDR3 is 15 amino acids. The ends lost 6 bases at V and 3 bases at J; junction bases unmatched: 6. Germline lookup yields CDR1 MNHEY and CDR2 SMNVEV (reference sequence). This CDR3 is CASSLTSGSFYEQYF. In DNA form, the CDR3 reads TGTGCCAGCAGCCTGACTAGCGGGAGCTTCTACGAGCAGTACTTC.

V gene TRBV29-1 combines with J gene TRBJ1-2, with 9 bases aligning to TRBD1. Germline CDR1 reads SQVTM; CDR2 reads ANQGSEA. The CDR3 contains 13 residues. J gave up 0 bases and V 5 bases, and 1 base lay outside the gene matches. CDR3 region: CSVRTGANYGYTF. The CDR3 DNA reads as TGCAGCGTTAGGACAGGGGCTAACTATGGCTACACCTTC.

The chain combines TRBV13 with TRBJ2-7; D uncertain. The V gene's germline CDR1 is PRHDT and CDR2 FYEKMQ (reference sequence). The CDR3 is 13 residues long. Trimming stripped 1 base from V and 4 bases from J, with 8 bases between. The DNA of the CDR3 is TGTGCCAGCAGCTTAGTACCCGTATACGAGCAGTACTTC. Its protein is CASSLVPVYEQYF.

The table lists this clone with a count of one. CDR3 loop: CATSRTVAAGEDTQYF. For the CDR3, the DNA is TGTGCCACCAGCAGAACAGTAGCGGCAGGAGAGGATACGCAGTATTTT. The J gene is TRBJ2-3, the V gene TRBV15, with TRBD2 as a possible D gene (6 bases). Germline assignment: CDR1 LNHNV and CDR2 YYDKDF (reference sequence). The V and J ends lost 2 bases and 6 bases respectively, with 18 bases between them. This CDR3 is 16 amino acids long.

This chain connects TRBV10-3 to TRBJ2-2; D unresolved. The V end was cut by 6 bases, the J end by 0 bases, with 8 bases between. Germline V gene lookup returns CDR1 ENHRY and CDR2 SYGVKD. CDR3 length: 14 amino acids. CDR3 DNA sequence: TGTGCCATCAGAGGTCGTACGAACACCGGGGAGCTGTTTTTT. Its translation is CAIRGRTNTGELFF.

The CDR3: CASSPAGGANTGELFF. The CDR3 DNA follows: TGTGCCAGCAGCCCCGCCGGGGGCGCCAACACCGGGGAGCTGTTTTTT. J is TRBJ2-2 and V is TRBV7-2, with D perhaps given as TRBD1 or TRBD2 (6 bases each). CDR1 and CDR2 (germline): SGHTA, FQGNSA. V was shortened by 5 bases and J by 2 bases, with 15 bases between the two germline ends. The CDR3 runs to 16 residues. Filled out from reference TRBV7-2 and TRBJ2-2, the complete variable domain reads GAGVSQSPSNKVTEKGKDVELRCDPISGHTALYWYRQSLGQGLEFLIYFQGNSAPDKSGLPSDRFSAERTGGSVSTLTIQRTQQEDSAVYLCASSPAGGANTGELFFGEGSRLTVL.

This chain uses TRBV18 with TRBJ2-7, with D possibly being TRBD1 (5 bases). This CDR3 has 13 amino acids. The V gene lost 3 bases and the J gene lost 2 bases, with 8 bases spanning the gap. The germline CDR1 and CDR2 sequences are KGHSH and LQKENI. The CDR3 region is CASSPIGAYEQYF. In DNA, the CDR3 is TGTGCCAGCTCACCCATAGGGGCCTACGAGCAGTACTTC.

This sequence joins TRBV7-2 and TRBJ1-2; TRBD1 aligns across 12 bases. This CDR3 region has 15 residues. CDR1 and CDR2 (germline): SGHTA, FQGNSA. V shed 5 bases, J shed 6 bases, and the junction held 7 bases outside the gene matches. The CDR3, as DNA: TGTGCCAGCAGCGGCCGGGACAGGGGGCCGGATGGCTACACCTTC. This gives the protein CASSGRDRGPDGYTF.

This chain links TRBV28 with TRBJ1-2; unclear D gene. The V gene lost 2 bases and the J gene lost 3 bases, with 7 bases spanning the gap. The germline gives CDR1 MDHEN, CDR2 SYDVKM. The CDR3 sequence is 13 residues long. CDR3 nucleotide sequence: TGTGCCAGCAGTTTACTCGGGGACTATGGCTACACCTTC. Translating gives CASSLLGDYGYTF.

The V and J genes are TRBV5-1 and TRBJ1-2; 7 nucleotides agree with TRBD1. Germline trimming cut 7 bases from V and 8 bases from J; bases unmatched to any gene: 5. Germline values: CDR1 SGHRS, CDR2 YFSETQ. The CDR3 totals 11 residues. CDR3 coding DNA: TGCGCCAGCGGTACAGGGGACGGCTACACCTTC. Translated: CASGTGDGYTF.

In this sample, this clone turned up once. This chain connects TRBV10-3 to TRBJ2-2, with D tentatively TRBD2 (6 bases). The CDR3 has 17 amino acids. With 0 bases removed from V and 2 bases from J, the gap between germline ends came to 13 bases. CDR1 and CDR2 from the germline V gene are ENHRY and SYGVKD. CDR3 coding DNA: TGTGCCATCAGTGAGTCGAGAGCTAGCGCAAACACCGGGGAGCTGTTTTTT. This encodes CAISESRASANTGELFF.

The chain employs TRBV7-2 and TRBJ2-2, with 11 nucleotides matching TRBD2. J was trimmed by 8 bases and V by 1 base; bases with no gene match: 6. The CDR3 runs to 16 residues. Germline-derived CDR1 and CDR2 are SGHTA and FQGNSA. This CDR3 is CASSLVSGRALGELFF. For the CDR3, the DNA is TGTGCCAGCAGCTTAGTTAGCGGGAGGGCCCTAGGGGAGCTGTTTTTT. The full variable domain, with the rest looked up from reference TRBV7-2 and TRBJ2-2, is GAGVSQSPSNKVTEKGKDVELRCDPISGHTALYWYRQSLGQGLEFLIYFQGNSAPDKSGLPSDRFSAERTGGSVSTLTIQRTQQEDSAVYLCASSLVSGRALGELFFGEGSRLTVL.

The chain employs TRBV28 and TRBJ1-1; D not resolved. Germline V gene lookup returns CDR1 MDHEN and CDR2 SYDVKM. The V and J ends lost 6 bases and 0 bases respectively, with 23 bases between them. The CDR3 has 18 amino acids. CDR3 sequence (DNA): TGTGCCAGCAGCCTTCGAAAGGTAGGCCACGCGTTGAACACTGAAGCTTTCTTT. As protein: CASSLRKVGHALNTEAFF. The whole variable domain, filled in from reference TRBV28 and TRBJ1-1, reads DVKVTQSSRYLVKRTGEKVFLECVQDMDHENMFWYRQDPGLGLRLIYFSYDVKMKEKGDIPEGYSVSREKKERFSLILESASTNQTSMYLCASSLRKVGHALNTEAFFGQGTRLTVV.

V gene TRBV30 combines with J gene TRBJ2-4; no reliable D call. CDR3 length equals 11 residues. CDR1 is GTSNPN and CDR2 is SVGIG in the germline V gene (reference sequence). The ends were cut back, 0 bases at V and 13 bases at J, with 10 bases in the middle. In nucleotides, the CDR3 is TGTGCCTGGAGTGTGGCGACCAAACAGTACTTC. Translation: CAWSVATKQYF.

This clone has only one observation. The chain uses TRBV11-3 and TRBJ2-3, with D maybe TRBD2 (6 bases). The CDR3 has 14 residues. The germline V gene has CDR1 SGHNT and CDR2 YENEEA. Trimming stripped 2 bases from V and 0 bases from J, with 6 bases between. CDR3 protein: CASSLRGSTDTQYF. In DNA form, the CDR3 reads TGTGCCAGCAGCTTACGGGGGAGCACAGATACGCAGTATTTT.

The chain couples TRBV11-2 to TRBJ2-6; D not resolved. Germline-derived CDR1 and CDR2 are SGHAT and FQNNGV. V dropped 3 bases and J dropped 2 bases, with 17 bases sitting between them. The CDR3 contains 18 residues. The CDR3 here is CASSFNPGFSAGANVLTF. The CDR3 DNA follows: TGTGCCAGCAGCTTTAACCCGGGCTTTTCGGCTGGGGCCAACGTCCTGACTTTC.

V gene TRBV29-1 combines with J gene TRBJ2-2; no firm D call. The CDR3 consists of 11 residues. V lost 7 bases and J lost 5, with 8 bases in between. The V gene's germline CDR1 is SQVTM and CDR2 ANQGSEA. CDR3 bases: TGCAGCGCACACCGGACCGGGGAGCTGTTTTTT. Amino acid sequence: CSAHRTGELFF.